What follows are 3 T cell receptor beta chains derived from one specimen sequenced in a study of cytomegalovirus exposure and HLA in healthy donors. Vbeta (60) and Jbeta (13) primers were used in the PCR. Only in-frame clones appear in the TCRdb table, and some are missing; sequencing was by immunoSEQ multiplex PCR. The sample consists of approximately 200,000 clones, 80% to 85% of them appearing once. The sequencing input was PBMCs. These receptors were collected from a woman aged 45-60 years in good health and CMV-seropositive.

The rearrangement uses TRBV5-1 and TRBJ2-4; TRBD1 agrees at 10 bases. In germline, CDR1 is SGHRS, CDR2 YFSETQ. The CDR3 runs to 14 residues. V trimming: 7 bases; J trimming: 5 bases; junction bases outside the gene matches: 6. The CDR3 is CASGTGTGENIQYF. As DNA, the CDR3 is TGCGCCAGCGGTACAGGGACAGGGGAAAACATTCAGTACTTC.

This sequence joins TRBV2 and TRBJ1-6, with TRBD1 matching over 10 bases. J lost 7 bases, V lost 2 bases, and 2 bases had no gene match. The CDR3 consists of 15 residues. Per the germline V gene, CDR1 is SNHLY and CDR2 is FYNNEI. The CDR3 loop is CASSELGQGNSPLHF. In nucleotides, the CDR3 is TGTGCCAGCAGTGAATTGGGACAGGGGAATTCACCCCTCCACTTT.

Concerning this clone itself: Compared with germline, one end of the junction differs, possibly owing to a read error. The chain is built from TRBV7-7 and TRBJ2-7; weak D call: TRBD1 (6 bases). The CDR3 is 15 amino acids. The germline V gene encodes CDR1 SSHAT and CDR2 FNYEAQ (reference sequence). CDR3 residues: CASSLRQGSPYEQYF. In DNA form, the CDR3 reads TGTGCTAGCAGCTTAAGGCAGGGGAGTCCCTACGAGCAGTACTTC.